The rows below give T cell receptor beta chains drawn from one sample of a study of shared clonotypes between healthy human individuals. The assay was immunoSEQ multiplex PCR, and TCRdb's table has in-frame clones only and misses some. The table lists under 2.5 million clones, about nine tenths of them singletons. What was sequenced was naive CD4+ T cells from PBMCs. Every receptor here comes from a man younger than 35 in good health. Some clones in this sample may be carry-over from other donors' samples. Each CDR3 is given with its conserved first and last residue. Each record gives: D gene, J gene, V gene, clone size, CDR3 length, CDR3 DNA, CDR3 protein. The D gene is left open where the match is weak. Clone size appears in some rows only: once, few, many, or a class for an expanded clone.

D gene: NA; J gene: TRBJ1-1; V gene: TRBV6-1; clone size: NA; CDR3 length: 15; CDR3 DNA: TGTGCCAGCAGAGCGGTGGCCGGGTCGGGCACTGAAGCTTTCTTT; CDR3 protein: CASRAVAGSGTEAFF
D gene: TRBD1; J gene: TRBJ2-2; V gene: TRBV5-4; clone size: NA; CDR3 length: 15; CDR3 DNA: TGTGCCAGCAGTCAGGGACAGGGTCTCCCCGGGGAGCTGTTTTTT; CDR3 protein: CASSQGQGLPGELFF
D gene: NA; J gene: TRBJ2-5; V gene: TRBV2; clone size: NA; CDR3 length: 14; CDR3 DNA: TGTGCCAGCAGTGGGTTGCTAGGGGGGGAGACCCAGTACTTC; CDR3 protein: CASSGLLGGETQYF
D gene: NA; J gene: TRBJ2-2; V gene: TRBV7-8; clone size: NA; CDR3 length: 16; CDR3 DNA: TGTGCCAGCAGCCCCAGGGGCCGGACAAACACCGGGGAGCTGTTTTTT; CDR3 protein: CASSPRGRTNTGELFF
D gene: NA; J gene: TRBJ1-4; V gene: TRBV15; clone size: NA; CDR3 length: 16; CDR3 DNA: TGTGCCACCAGCAGAGAAAGGCCAGAATTTTCCGAAAAACTGTTTTTT; CDR3 protein: CATSRERPEFSEKLFF
D gene: TRBD2; J gene: TRBJ2-1; V gene: TRBV5-1; clone size: NA; CDR3 length: 15; CDR3 DNA: TGCGCCAGCAGCGGACTAGCGGGTACCTACAATGAGCAGTTCTTC; CDR3 protein: CASSGLAGTYNEQFF
D gene: NA; J gene: TRBJ1-1; V gene: TRBV5-1; clone size: once; CDR3 length: 15; CDR3 DNA: TGCGCCAGCAGCTTGGTGGGATGGTCGGACACTGAAGCTTTCTTT; CDR3 protein: CASSLVGWSDTEAFF
D gene: TRBD1; J gene: TRBJ1-1; V gene: TRBV11-3; clone size: NA; CDR3 length: 18; CDR3 DNA: TGTGCCAGCAGCTTAAGTTGGACAGGGGGCTCCCTGAACACTGAAGCTTTCTTT; CDR3 protein: CASSLSWTGGSLNTEAFF
D gene: NA; J gene: TRBJ2-6; V gene: TRBV21-1; clone size: NA; CDR3 length: 17; CDR3 DNA: TGTGCCAGCAGCAAGGGTCGCCGAGGCGGTGGGGCCAACGTCCTGACTTTC; CDR3 protein: CASSKGRRGGGANVLTF
D gene: NA; J gene: TRBJ1-1; V gene: TRBV5-4; clone size: NA; CDR3 length: 14; CDR3 DNA: TGTGCCAGCAGCTTGATAGGGATGAACACTGAAGCTTTCTTT; CDR3 protein: CASSLIGMNTEAFF
D gene: NA; J gene: TRBJ1-4; V gene: TRBV30; clone size: once; CDR3 length: 12; CDR3 DNA: TGTGCCCGGGGGGGGACCGAAGAAAAACTGTTTTTT; CDR3 protein: CARGGTEEKLFF
D gene: NA; J gene: TRBJ2-2; V gene: TRBV27; clone size: NA; CDR3 length: 13; CDR3 DNA: TGTGCCAGCAGTTACGGCCAGATCGGGGAGCTGTTTTTT; CDR3 protein: CASSYGQIGELFF
D gene: TRBD2; J gene: TRBJ2-2; V gene: TRBV2; clone size: NA; CDR3 length: 16; CDR3 DNA: TGTGCCAGCAGTACAACTAGCGGGCCGAACACCGGGGAGCTGTTTTTT; CDR3 protein: CASSTTSGPNTGELFF
D gene: NA; J gene: TRBJ2-5; V gene: TRBV7-9; clone size: NA; CDR3 length: 13; CDR3 DNA: TGTGCCAGCAGCTTAGGCAGTCAAGAGACCCAGTACTTC; CDR3 protein: CASSLGSQETQYF
D gene: NA; J gene: TRBJ2-7; V gene: TRBV19; clone size: NA; CDR3 length: 17; CDR3 DNA: TGTGCCAGTAGTATCGCGTCGAAGCCAAGGTTCCTGTACGAGCAGTACTTC; CDR3 protein: CASSIASKPRFLYEQYF
D gene: NA; J gene: TRBJ2-2; V gene: TRBV6-5; clone size: NA; CDR3 length: 15; CDR3 DNA: TGTGCCTCCATGGTGCTGGCCGCAGGCACCGGGGAGCTGTTTTTT; CDR3 protein: CASMVLAAGTGELFF
D gene: TRBD2; J gene: TRBJ2-3; V gene: TRBV18; clone size: NA; CDR3 length: 16; CDR3 DNA: TGTGCCAGCTCACCTGGGACTAGCGGGAACACAGATACGCAGTATTTT; CDR3 protein: CASSPGTSGNTDTQYF
D gene: NA; J gene: TRBJ2-6; V gene: TRBV7-9; clone size: NA; CDR3 length: 16; CDR3 DNA: TGTGCCAGCAGCCCGTTGATAGACTCTGGGGCCAACGTCCTGACTTTC; CDR3 protein: CASSPLIDSGANVLTF
D gene: NA; J gene: TRBJ1-2; V gene: TRBV5-1; clone size: NA; CDR3 length: 14; CDR3 DNA: TGCGCCAGCAGCTTGGGGCAGGCCCTTGGAGGCTACACCTTC; CDR3 protein: CASSLGQALGGYTF
D gene: NA; J gene: TRBJ2-1; V gene: TRBV5-4; clone size: NA; CDR3 length: 17; CDR3 DNA: TGTGCCAGCAGCCATGATCCCGGTTTTCGTAGTAACAATGAGCAGTTCTTC; CDR3 protein: CASSHDPGFRSNNEQFF
D gene: NA; J gene: TRBJ1-4; V gene: TRBV28; clone size: NA; CDR3 length: 11; CDR3 DNA: TGTGCCAGCGAGGGCAGTGAAAAACTGTTTTTT; CDR3 protein: CASEGSEKLFF
D gene: TRBD1; J gene: TRBJ2-7; V gene: TRBV28; clone size: NA; CDR3 length: 14; CDR3 DNA: TGTGCCACAAGGGACAGCCTGGCGGGTTACGAGCAGTACTTC; CDR3 protein: CATRDSLAGYEQYF
D gene: NA; J gene: TRBJ1-1; V gene: TRBV28; clone size: NA; CDR3 length: 17; CDR3 DNA: TGTGCCAGCACCCCTGTACAGGGAATCCGGGTGAATACTGAAGCTTTCTTT; CDR3 protein: CASTPVQGIRVNTEAFF
D gene: NA; J gene: TRBJ2-7; V gene: TRBV7-8; clone size: NA; CDR3 length: 13; CDR3 DNA: TGTGCCAGCAGCTGGACTACTTCCTACGAGCAGTACTTC; CDR3 protein: CASSWTTSYEQYF
D gene: NA; J gene: TRBJ2-1; V gene: TRBV19; clone size: NA; CDR3 length: 12; CDR3 DNA: TGTGCCAGTAGAAATAGGACAGATTTGCTGTTCTTC; CDR3 protein: CASRNRTDLLFF
D gene: NA; J gene: TRBJ2-1; V gene: TRBV7-2; clone size: NA; CDR3 length: 14; CDR3 DNA: TGTGCCAGCAGCTTAGCGGGAGCCATCAATGAGCAGTTCTTC; CDR3 protein: CASSLAGAINEQFF
D gene: TRBD1; J gene: TRBJ2-6; V gene: TRBV7-2; clone size: NA; CDR3 length: 16; CDR3 DNA: TGTGCCAGCAGCCCTCAGGGGGCTAGTGGGGCCAACGTCCTGACTTTC; CDR3 protein: CASSPQGASGANVLTF
D gene: NA; J gene: TRBJ2-6; V gene: TRBV29-1; clone size: NA; CDR3 length: 13; CDR3 DNA: TGCAGCGTTCTTTTATCTGGGGCCAACGTCCTGACTTTC; CDR3 protein: CSVLLSGANVLTF
D gene: NA; J gene: TRBJ2-5; V gene: TRBV4-2; clone size: NA; CDR3 length: 19; CDR3 DNA: TGTGCCAGCAGCCAAGAAGATAGGGATGCTAAGATACAAAGGGAGACCCAGTACTTC; CDR3 protein: CASSQEDRDAKIQRETQYF
D gene: NA; J gene: TRBJ2-2; V gene: TRBV5-1; clone size: once; CDR3 length: 14; CDR3 DNA: TGCGCCAGCAGCCTGGAATACCGGAGCGGGGAGCTGTTTTTT; CDR3 protein: CASSLEYRSGELFF
D gene: TRBD1; J gene: TRBJ1-2; V gene: TRBV5-4; clone size: NA; CDR3 length: 18; CDR3 DNA: TGTGCCAGCAGCTATGGGTTGGGAACAGGGGGAGGAAACTATGGCTACACCTTC; CDR3 protein: CASSYGLGTGGGNYGYTF
D gene: NA; J gene: TRBJ2-2; V gene: TRBV7-2; clone size: NA; CDR3 length: 16; CDR3 DNA: TGTGCCAGCAGCCAAGCCGGGACATCTAACACCGGGGAGCTGTTTTTT; CDR3 protein: CASSQAGTSNTGELFF
D gene: TRBD1; J gene: TRBJ2-2; V gene: TRBV7-2; clone size: NA; CDR3 length: 14; CDR3 DNA: TGTGCCAGCAGGACAGGGACGAACACCGGGGAGCTGTTTTTT; CDR3 protein: CASRTGTNTGELFF
D gene: TRBD2; J gene: TRBJ2-7; V gene: TRBV5-1; clone size: NA; CDR3 length: 15; CDR3 DNA: TGCGCCAGCAGCTTGGATCCTAGCGGGAGCCGCGAGCAGTACTTC; CDR3 protein: CASSLDPSGSREQYF
D gene: TRBD2; J gene: TRBJ2-1; V gene: TRBV11-2; clone size: NA; CDR3 length: 15; CDR3 DNA: TGTGCCAGCAGAATACTAGCGGAGCTCTACAATGAGCAGTTCTTC; CDR3 protein: CASRILAELYNEQFF
D gene: TRBD1; J gene: TRBJ2-1; V gene: TRBV5-6; clone size: once; CDR3 length: 15; CDR3 DNA: TGTGCCAGCAGCTTCGACAGGGTCCCCTACAATGAGCAGTTCTTC; CDR3 protein: CASSFDRVPYNEQFF
D gene: NA; J gene: TRBJ1-3; V gene: TRBV4-3; clone size: NA; CDR3 length: 16; CDR3 DNA: TGCGCCAGCAGCCAAAACGGACACTTATCTGGAAACACCATATATTTT; CDR3 protein: CASSQNGHLSGNTIYF
D gene: TRBD1; J gene: TRBJ2-7; V gene: TRBV5-5; clone size: NA; CDR3 length: 15; CDR3 DNA: TGTGCCAGCAGCTTGTGGACAGGCCAAACAGGGGAGCAGTACTTC; CDR3 protein: CASSLWTGQTGEQYF
D gene: NA; J gene: TRBJ1-4; V gene: TRBV19; clone size: NA; CDR3 length: 16; CDR3 DNA: TGTGCCAGTAGTCCGGCCAGGACTGCAACTAATGAAAAACTGTTTTTT; CDR3 protein: CASSPARTATNEKLFF
D gene: NA; J gene: TRBJ2-2; V gene: TRBV11-3; clone size: NA; CDR3 length: 14; CDR3 DNA: TGTGCCAGCAGCTTGTTCGGTGGGGCCGGGGAGCTGTTTTTT; CDR3 protein: CASSLFGGAGELFF
D gene: NA; J gene: TRBJ1-4; V gene: TRBV5-6; clone size: NA; CDR3 length: 15; CDR3 DNA: TGTGCCAGCAGCCCGTGGGGTCTAACTAATGAAAAACTGTTTTTT; CDR3 protein: CASSPWGLTNEKLFF
D gene: NA; J gene: TRBJ2-5; V gene: TRBV19; clone size: NA; CDR3 length: 16; CDR3 DNA: TGTGCCAGTAGTCTCCAATCCGGACACCTCATAGGGACCCAGTACTTC; CDR3 protein: CASSLQSGHLIGTQYF
D gene: NA; J gene: TRBJ2-7; V gene: TRBV27; clone size: NA; CDR3 length: 16; CDR3 DNA: TGTGCCAGCAGTACGTTCGGGGCGAATCCGACCTACGAGCAGTACTTC; CDR3 protein: CASSTFGANPTYEQYF
D gene: NA; J gene: TRBJ2-5; V gene: TRBV19; clone size: NA; CDR3 length: 14; CDR3 DNA: TGTGCCAGTAGTTTTAGGGCAGAGCAAGAGACCCAGTACTTC; CDR3 protein: CASSFRAEQETQYF
D gene: NA; J gene: TRBJ1-5; V gene: TRBV7-2; clone size: NA; CDR3 length: 14; CDR3 DNA: TGTGCCAGCAGCTTCAGCAGGTCCAATCAGCCCCAGCATTTT; CDR3 protein: CASSFSRSNQPQHF
D gene: NA; J gene: TRBJ2-7; V gene: TRBV20-1; clone size: NA; CDR3 length: 10; CDR3 DNA: TGCAGTGCCAGTGACACCGAGCAGTACTTC; CDR3 protein: CSASDTEQYF
D gene: NA; J gene: TRBJ1-5; V gene: TRBV2; clone size: NA; CDR3 length: 14; CDR3 DNA: TGTGCCAGCAGTGCCGGGACAAGCAATCAGCCCCAGCATTTT; CDR3 protein: CASSAGTSNQPQHF
D gene: NA; J gene: TRBJ2-3; V gene: TRBV9; clone size: NA; CDR3 length: 13; CDR3 DNA: TGTGCCAGCAGCCGGCCGCGGACAGATACGCAGTATTTT; CDR3 protein: CASSRPRTDTQYF
D gene: NA; J gene: TRBJ1-2; V gene: TRBV6-6; clone size: NA; CDR3 length: 13; CDR3 DNA: TGTGCCAGCAGTGATGGACGTCTTTATGGCTACACCTTC; CDR3 protein: CASSDGRLYGYTF
D gene: TRBD1; J gene: TRBJ1-2; V gene: TRBV5-4; clone size: NA; CDR3 length: 18; CDR3 DNA: TGTGCCAGCAGCTTGGATCCTCGGGACAGGGGGGTCAACTATGGCTACACCTTC; CDR3 protein: CASSLDPRDRGVNYGYTF